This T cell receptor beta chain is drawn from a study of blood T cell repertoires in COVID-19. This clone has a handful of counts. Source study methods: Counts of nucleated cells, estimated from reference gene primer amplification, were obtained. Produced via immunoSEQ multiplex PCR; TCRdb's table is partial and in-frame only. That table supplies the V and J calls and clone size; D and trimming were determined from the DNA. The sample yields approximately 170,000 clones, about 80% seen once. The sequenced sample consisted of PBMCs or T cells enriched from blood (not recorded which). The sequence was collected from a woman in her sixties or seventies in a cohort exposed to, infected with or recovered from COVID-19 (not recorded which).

CDR3 residues: CASSIVETEYNEQFF. The DNA of the CDR3 is TGTGCCAGTAGTATTGTCGAGACAGAGTACAATGAGCAGTTCTTC. V usage is TRBV19 and J usage is TRBJ2-1, with TRBD1 as a possible D gene (5 bases). Germline V gives CDR1 LNHDA, CDR2 SQIVND (reference sequence). This CDR3 spans 15 amino acids. V lost 3 bases to trimming and J lost 4 bases, with 13 bases between them.